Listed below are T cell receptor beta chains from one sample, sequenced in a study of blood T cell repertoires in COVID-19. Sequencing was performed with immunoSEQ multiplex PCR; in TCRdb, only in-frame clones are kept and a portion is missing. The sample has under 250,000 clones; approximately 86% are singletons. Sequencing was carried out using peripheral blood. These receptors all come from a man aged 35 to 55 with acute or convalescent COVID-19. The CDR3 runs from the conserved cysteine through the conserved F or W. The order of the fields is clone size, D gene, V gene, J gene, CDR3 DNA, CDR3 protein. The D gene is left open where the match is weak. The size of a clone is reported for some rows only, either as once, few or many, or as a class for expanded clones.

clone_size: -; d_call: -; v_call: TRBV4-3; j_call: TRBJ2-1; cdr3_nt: TGCGCCAGCAGCCAACAGGACTTCAGCCACAATGAGCAGTTCTTC; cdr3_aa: CASSQQDFSHNEQFF
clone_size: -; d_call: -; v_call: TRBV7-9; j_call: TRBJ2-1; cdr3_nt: TGTGCCAGCAGCTTATGGAGCGGAGACTACAATGAGCAGTTCTTC; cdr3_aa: CASSLWSGDYNEQFF
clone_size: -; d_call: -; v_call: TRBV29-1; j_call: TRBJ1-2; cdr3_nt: TGCAGCGTTGAGTGGGCTTGGGATGGCTACACCTTC; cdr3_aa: CSVEWAWDGYTF
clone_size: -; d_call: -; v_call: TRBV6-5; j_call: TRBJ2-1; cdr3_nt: TGTGCCAGCAGCCACAGACAGGGAGGAAGTGAGCAGTTCTTC; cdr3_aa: CASSHRQGGSEQFF
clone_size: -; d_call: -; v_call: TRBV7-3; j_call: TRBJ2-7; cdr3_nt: TGTGCCAGCAGCTTAGGGGGGGACAGGTTCAACGAGCAGTACTTC; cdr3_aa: CASSLGGDRFNEQYF
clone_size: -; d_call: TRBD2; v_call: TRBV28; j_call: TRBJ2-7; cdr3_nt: TGTGCCAGCGGGACTAGCGGGTACTACGAGCAGTACTTC; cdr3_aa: CASGTSGYYEQYF
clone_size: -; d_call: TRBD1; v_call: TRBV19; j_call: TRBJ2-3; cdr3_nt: TGTGCCAGTAGTACCTCCCGGACAGGGTTTACAGATACGCAGTATTTT; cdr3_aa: CASSTSRTGFTDTQYF
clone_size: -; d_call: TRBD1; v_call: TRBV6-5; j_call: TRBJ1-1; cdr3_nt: TGTGCCAGCAGCCCGGGGCAGGGGGCGAGGACTGAAGCTTTCTTT; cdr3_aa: CASSPGQGARTEAFF
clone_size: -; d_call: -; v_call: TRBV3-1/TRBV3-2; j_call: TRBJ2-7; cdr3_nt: TGTGCCAGCAGCCACGGTGACGGAGGCTACGAGCAGTACTTC; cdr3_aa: CASSHGDGGYEQYF
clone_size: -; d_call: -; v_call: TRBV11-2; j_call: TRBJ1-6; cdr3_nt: TGTGCCAGCAGCTTAGATGAAACAGGGATTCTGTCCCCCCTCCACTTT; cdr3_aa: CASSLDETGILSPLHF
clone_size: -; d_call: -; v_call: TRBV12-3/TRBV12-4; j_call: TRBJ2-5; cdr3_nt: TGTGCCAGCAGATTTCAGGGAGAGACCCAGTACTTC; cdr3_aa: CASRFQGETQYF
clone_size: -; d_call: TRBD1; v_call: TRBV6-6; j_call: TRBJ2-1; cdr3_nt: TGTGCCAGCAGTTTGGCAGGGGGCGGTGCCCCAAAGTTCTTC; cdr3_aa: CASSLAGGGAPKFF
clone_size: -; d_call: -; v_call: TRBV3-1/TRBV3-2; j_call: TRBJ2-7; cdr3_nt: TGTGCCAGCAGCCAACAGTACGAGCAGTACTTC; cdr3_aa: CASSQQYEQYF
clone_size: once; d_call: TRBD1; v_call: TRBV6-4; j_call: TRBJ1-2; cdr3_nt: TGTGCCAGCAGTGAGGACAGGACTTCTGGCTACACCTTC; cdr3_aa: CASSEDRTSGYTF
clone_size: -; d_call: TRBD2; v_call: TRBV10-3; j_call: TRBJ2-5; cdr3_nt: TGTGCCATCAGCGATAGCGGGGGGACCCAAGAGACCCAGTACTTC; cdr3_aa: CAISDSGGTQETQYF
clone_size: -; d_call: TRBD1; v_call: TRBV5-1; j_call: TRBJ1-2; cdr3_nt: TGCGCCAGCAGCTTGGGACAGGGTAACTATGGCTACACCTTC; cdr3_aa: CASSLGQGNYGYTF
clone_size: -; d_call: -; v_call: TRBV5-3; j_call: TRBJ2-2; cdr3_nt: TGTGCCAGAAGCCCACGGGGGGCGGGGGAGCTGTTTTTT; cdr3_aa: CARSPRGAGELFF
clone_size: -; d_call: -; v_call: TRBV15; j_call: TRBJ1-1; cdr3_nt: TGTGCCACCAGCAGAGTGACGATTTCGGGGACTGAAGCTTTCTTT; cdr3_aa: CATSRVTISGTEAFF
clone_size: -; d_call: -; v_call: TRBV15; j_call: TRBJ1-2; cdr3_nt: TGTGCCACCAGCAGAGATCCTTTGAGCCCGGGGGTCTATGGCTACACCTTC; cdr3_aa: CATSRDPLSPGVYGYTF
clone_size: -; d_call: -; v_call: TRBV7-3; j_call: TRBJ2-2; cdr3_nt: TGTGCCAGCAGCTTAATGGGAGGTCCTAACACCGGGGAGCTGTTTTTT; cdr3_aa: CASSLMGGPNTGELFF
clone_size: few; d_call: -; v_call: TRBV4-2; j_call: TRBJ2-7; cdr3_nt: TGTGCCAGCAGCCAAGATTTGGAGGCCTACTACGAGCAGTACTTC; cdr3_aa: CASSQDLEAYYEQYF
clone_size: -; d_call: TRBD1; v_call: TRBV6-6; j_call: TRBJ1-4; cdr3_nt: TGTGCCAGCAACAGGGGGCTGGGTAATGAAAAACTGTTTTTT; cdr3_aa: CASNRGLGNEKLFF
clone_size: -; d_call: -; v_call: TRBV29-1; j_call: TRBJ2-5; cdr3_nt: TGCAGCGCTAGGGGCCCGCAAGAGACCCAGTACTTC; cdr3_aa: CSARGPQETQYF
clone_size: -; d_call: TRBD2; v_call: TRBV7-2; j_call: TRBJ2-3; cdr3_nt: TGTGCCAGCAGCTTTGCGGGACTAGCGGGAGTTAAAGATACGCAGTATTTT; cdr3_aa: CASSFAGLAGVKDTQYF
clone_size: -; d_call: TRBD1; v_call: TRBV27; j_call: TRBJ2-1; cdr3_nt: TGTGCCAGCAGTTTATCCGGGACAGGGCCTTACAATGAGCAGTTCTTC; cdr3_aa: CASSLSGTGPYNEQFF
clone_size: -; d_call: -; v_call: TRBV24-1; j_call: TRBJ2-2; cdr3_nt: TGTGCCACCAGTGAAGGGGCGAACACCGGGGAGCTGTTTTTT; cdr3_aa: CATSEGANTGELFF
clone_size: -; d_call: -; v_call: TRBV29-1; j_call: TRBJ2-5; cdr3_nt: TGCAGCGTTGAAGGCCTAAACCTCCAAGAGACCCAGTACTTC; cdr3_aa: CSVEGLNLQETQYF
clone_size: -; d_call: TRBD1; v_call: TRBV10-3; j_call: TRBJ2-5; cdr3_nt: TGTGCCATCAGTGAGTCCGGGGCAGGGGGCGCGGAGACCCAGTACTTC; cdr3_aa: CAISESGAGGAETQYF
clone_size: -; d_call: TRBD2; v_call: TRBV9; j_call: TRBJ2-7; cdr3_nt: TGTGCCAGCAGCGCCTGGACTAGCGGACAAACTCGTCAGTACTTC; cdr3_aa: CASSAWTSGQTRQYF
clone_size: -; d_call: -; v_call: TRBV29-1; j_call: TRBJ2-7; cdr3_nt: TGCAGCGTTGTAACCCCTTACGAGGGCGAGCAGTACTTC; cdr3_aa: CSVVTPYEGEQYF
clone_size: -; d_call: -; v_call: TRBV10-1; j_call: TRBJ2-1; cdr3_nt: TGCGCCAGCAGTGGAGACAGCTTCCGACCCCTTTACAATGAGCAGTTCTTC; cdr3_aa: CASSGDSFRPLYNEQFF
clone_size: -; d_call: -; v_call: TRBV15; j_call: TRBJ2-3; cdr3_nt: TGTGCCACCAGCAGAGGTGAAGTGGCCCCAGATACGCAGTATTTT; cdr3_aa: CATSRGEVAPDTQYF
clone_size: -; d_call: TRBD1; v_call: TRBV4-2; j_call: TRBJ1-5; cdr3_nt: TGTGCCAGCAGCCCCAGCCCCCGACAGGGCGTTAATCAGCCCCAGCATTTT; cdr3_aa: CASSPSPRQGVNQPQHF
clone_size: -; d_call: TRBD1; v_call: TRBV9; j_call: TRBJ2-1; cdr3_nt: TGTGCCAGCAGAGCCGGGACAGGGGCTTACAATGAGCAGTTCTTC; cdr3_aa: CASRAGTGAYNEQFF
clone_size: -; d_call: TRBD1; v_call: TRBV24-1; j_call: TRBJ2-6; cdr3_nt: TGTGCCACCAGTCCGGGGACAGCCTCCTCTGGGGCCAACGTCCTGACTTTC; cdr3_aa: CATSPGTASSGANVLTF
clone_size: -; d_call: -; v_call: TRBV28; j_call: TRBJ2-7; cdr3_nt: TGTGCCAGCAGTTCCTCCCCTGCGCTTTACGAGCAGTACTTC; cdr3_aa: CASSSSPALYEQYF
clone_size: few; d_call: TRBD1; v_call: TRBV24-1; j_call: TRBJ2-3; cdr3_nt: TGTGCCACCAGTGCTGGACAGGAGATTACAGATACGCAGTATTTT; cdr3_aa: CATSAGQEITDTQYF
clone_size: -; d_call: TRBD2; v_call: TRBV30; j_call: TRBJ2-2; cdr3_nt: TGTGCCTGGAGTGTACGCGGGGGGGCCCCCGGGGAGCTGTTTTTT; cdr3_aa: CAWSVRGGAPGELFF
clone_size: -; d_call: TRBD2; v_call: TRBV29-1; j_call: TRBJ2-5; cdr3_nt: TGCAGCGTTGAAGATCTACAGGCGAGCGGGGGGGTTCTCAATCCGCAAGAGACCCAGTACTTC; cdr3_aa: CSVEDLQASGGVLNPQETQYF
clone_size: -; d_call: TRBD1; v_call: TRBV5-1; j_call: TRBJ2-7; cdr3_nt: TGCGCCAGCAGCTTCTCCGGGACAGCCGCGTCCGAGCAGTACTTC; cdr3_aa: CASSFSGTAASEQYF
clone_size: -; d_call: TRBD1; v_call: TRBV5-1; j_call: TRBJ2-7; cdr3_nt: TGCGCCAGCAGCCCACCGGGACAGCCCTACGAGCAGTACTTC; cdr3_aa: CASSPPGQPYEQYF
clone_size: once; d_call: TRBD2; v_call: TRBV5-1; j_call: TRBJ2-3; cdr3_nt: TGCGCCAGCAGCCCTCTAATAGCGGGGGAAACAGATACGCAGTATTTT; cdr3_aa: CASSPLIAGETDTQYF
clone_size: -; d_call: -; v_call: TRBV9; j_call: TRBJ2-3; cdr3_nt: TGTGCCAGCAGCGTAGGGGGGACTGGAGACCAAGATACGCAGTATTTT; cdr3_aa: CASSVGGTGDQDTQYF
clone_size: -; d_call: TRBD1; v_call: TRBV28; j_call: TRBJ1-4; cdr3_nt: TGTGCCAGCAGCCTCACAGGGGGCGCGTATGAAAAACTGTTTTTT; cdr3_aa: CASSLTGGAYEKLFF
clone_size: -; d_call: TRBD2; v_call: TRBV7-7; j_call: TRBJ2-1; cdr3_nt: TGTGCCAGCAGTTTAGCGGGGGGGGAAAGCAATGAGCAGTTCTTC; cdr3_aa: CASSLAGGESNEQFF
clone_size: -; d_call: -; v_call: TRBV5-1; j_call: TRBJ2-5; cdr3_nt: TGCGCCAGCAGCCGACCTGAGGGAATTCAAGAGACCCAGTACTTC; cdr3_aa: CASSRPEGIQETQYF
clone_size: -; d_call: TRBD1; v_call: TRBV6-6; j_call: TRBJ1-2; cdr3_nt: TGTGCCAGCAGTCTTAGGACAGGGGTTAACTATGGCTACACCTTC; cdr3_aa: CASSLRTGVNYGYTF
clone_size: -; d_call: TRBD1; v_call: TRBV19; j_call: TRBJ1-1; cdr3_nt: TGTGCCACCTTGGACAGGGGAAGGTTGGGGAACACTGAAGCTTTCTTT; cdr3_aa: CATLDRGRLGNTEAFF
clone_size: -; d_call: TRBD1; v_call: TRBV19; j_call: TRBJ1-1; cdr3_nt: TGTGCCAGTAATGGACAGGGAAACACTGAAGCTTTCTTT; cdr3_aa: CASNGQGNTEAFF
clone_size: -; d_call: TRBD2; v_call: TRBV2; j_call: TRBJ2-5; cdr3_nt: TGTGCCAGCAGTGAGGGGACTAGCGGGAGCCCGTTCCAAGAGACCCAGTACTTC; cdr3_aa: CASSEGTSGSPFQETQYF
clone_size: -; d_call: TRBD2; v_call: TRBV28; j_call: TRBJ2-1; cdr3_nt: TGTGCCAGCAGTTTAAGGGTAGCGGGAGTATCTTTCAATGAGCAGTTCTTC; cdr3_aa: CASSLRVAGVSFNEQFF
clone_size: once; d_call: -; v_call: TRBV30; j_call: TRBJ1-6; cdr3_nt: TGTGCCTGGAGTGTACCCCCAGGGAACTCCTATAATTCACCCCTCCACTTT; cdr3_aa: CAWSVPPGNSYNSPLHF
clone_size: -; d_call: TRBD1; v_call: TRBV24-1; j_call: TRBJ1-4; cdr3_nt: TGTGCCACCAGTGATACCCTGGGACAGGGGATCTGGGAAAAACTGTTTTTT; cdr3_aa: CATSDTLGQGIWEKLFF
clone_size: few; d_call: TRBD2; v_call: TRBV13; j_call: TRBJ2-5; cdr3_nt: TGTGCCAGCAGCATCGATCCGGGACTAGGGTTAGGGAGGGGTCTCCAAGAGACCCAGTACTTC; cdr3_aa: CASSIDPGLGLGRGLQETQYF
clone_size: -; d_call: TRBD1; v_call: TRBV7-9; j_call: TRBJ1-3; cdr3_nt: TGTGCCAGCCACAGGGGGAATTGGCCTGGAAACACCATATATTTT; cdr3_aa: CASHRGNWPGNTIYF
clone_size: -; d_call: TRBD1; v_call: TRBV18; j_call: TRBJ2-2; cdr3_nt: TGTGCCAGCTCACCGTTTCGACCGGGACAGGGGGCAACCGGGGAGCTGTTTTTT; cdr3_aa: CASSPFRPGQGATGELFF
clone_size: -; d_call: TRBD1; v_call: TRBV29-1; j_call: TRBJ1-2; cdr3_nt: TGCAGCGCAGGTGGGACAGATGATTTGGCGGGCTATGGCTACACCTTC; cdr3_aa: CSAGGTDDLAGYGYTF
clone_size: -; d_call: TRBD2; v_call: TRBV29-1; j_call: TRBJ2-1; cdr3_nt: TGCAGCGTTACGACTAGCGGGATATACAATGAGCAGTTCTTC; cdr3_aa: CSVTTSGIYNEQFF
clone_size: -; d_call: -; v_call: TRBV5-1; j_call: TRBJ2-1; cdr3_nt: TGCGCCAGCAGCCCCTCGGGGAAGTTACAGTTCTTC; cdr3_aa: CASSPSGKLQFF